This T cell receptor beta chain was recovered during a study of blood T cell repertoires in COVID-19. How the authors handled the data: Reference gene primer amplification in the assay estimated nucleated cell counts. Assay used: immunoSEQ multiplex PCR; TCRdb lists only in-frame clones, some missing. For V, J and clone size, that table is used; D and trimming come from the DNA. This sample carries 270,000 or so clones, roughly 89% of them seen once, and the ten largest clones take 4% to 5%. The CDR3 length is 15 residues. V was clipped by 4 bases and J by 0 bases; unmatched bases: 5. In germline, CDR1 is SNHLY, CDR2 FYNNEI.

The sequencing input was peripheral blood. The V call is TRBV2, the J call TRBJ1-2, with 7 bases fitting TRBD1. The TCR originated in a middle-aged woman who had recovered from COVID-19. The CDR3 sequence: CASSVTGDTNYGYTF. The CDR3 DNA sequence: TGTGCCAGCAGTGTTACAGGGGACACTAACTATGGCTACACCTTC.